The 11 T cell receptor beta chains presented below share a single source sample, sequenced in a study of Ad26.COV2.S vaccination and SARS-CoV-2 variants. Method: immunoSEQ multiplex PCR; TCRdb's copy keeps in-frame clones and lacks some. This table has about 400,000 clones, 89% appearing once. Described treatment: some 20 received Ad26.COV2.S at low or high dose, single or two shots; 5 received placebo; per-sample allocation not given. The samples were gathered on day 63 after the first injection of vaccine or placebo. Here the sequenced sample was peripheral blood, taken in a trial of Ad26.COV2.S vaccine versus placebo. The receptors come from a person between 18 and 65 years old who received the Ad26.COV2.S COVID-19 vaccine or a placebo.

The chain employs TRBV6-4 and TRBJ2-1, with TRBD2 identical over 14 bases. CDR1 is MRHNA, CDR2 SNTAGT, per germline. This CDR3 has 16 residues. The V and J ends lost 3 bases and 8 bases, in that order; junction bases with no gene match: 6. Here the CDR3 DNA reads TGTGCCAGCAGTGAGTCCGGGACTAGCGGGAGTCATGAGCAGTTCTTC. Translating it yields CASSESGTSGSHEQFF.

The genes are TRBV4-1 and TRBJ2-6; D is perhaps TRBD1 or TRBD2 (5 bases each). The CDR3 runs to 19 residues. Trimming took off 5 bases at V and 3 bases at J, with 23 bases between the two ends. Germline CDR1 reads MGHRA; CDR2 reads YSYEKL. The CDR3 nucleotides are TGCGCCAGCAGCTTCCAAATCTGGGGGAAAGGTCGTGGGGCCAACGTCCTGACTTTC. Its translation: CASSFQIWGKGRGANVLTF.

The V gene is TRBV7-9, the J gene TRBJ2-7, with 7 bases lining up with TRBD1. CDR1 and CDR2 (germline): SEHNR, FQNEAQ (reference sequence). This CDR3 has 14 residues. V lost 3 bases, J lost 2 bases, and 4 bases stayed unmatched. The CDR3 region has the DNA TGTGCCAGCAGCTTGACAGGGCCAACCTACGAGCAGTACTTC. This translates into CASSLTGPTYEQYF.

The rearrangement joins TRBV10-3 to TRBJ2-5, with TRBD2 as a possible D gene (5 bases). The CDR3 has 12 residues. Trimming left V 5 bases short and J 5 bases short, with 9 bases between. The germline V gene encodes CDR1 ENHRY and CDR2 SYGVKD. DNA for the CDR3: TGTGCCATCAGTAGGGAGCGGGAGACCCAGTACTTC. Amino acid sequence: CAISRERETQYF.

The chain uses TRBV6-5 and TRBJ1-2; D not resolved. CDR1 MNHEY and CDR2 SVGAGI come from the germline V gene. Trimming shortened V by 5 bases and J by 4 bases, and 11 bases separated the two germline ends. The CDR3 consists of 13 residues. In nucleotides, the CDR3 is TGTGCCAGCAGTCCTGGGGTTAGCTATGGCTACACCTTC. Translated, it gives CASSPGVSYGYTF.

This chain connects TRBV16 to TRBJ1-2; tentatively, D is TRBD1 (6 bases). The CDR3 contains 13 residues. CDR1 and CDR2 from the germline V gene are KGHSY and FQNENV. Trimming cost V 2 bases and J 8 bases, with 12 bases left between them. DNA for the CDR3: TGTGCCAGCAGCCAAACGGGGGCAGAAGGCTACACCTTC. It encodes CASSQTGAEGYTF.

A single count supports this clone. The V gene is TRBV9, the J gene TRBJ1-2; the D gene is possibly TRBD1 (5 bases). The V gene's germline CDR1 is SGDLS and CDR2 YYNGEE. The CDR3 has 13 residues. V lost 5 bases, J lost 8 bases, and 16 bases lay in between. The CDR3 spells CASRGGGPGGYTF. The CDR3, as DNA: TGTGCCAGCAGGGGGGGAGGCCCCGGGGGCTACACCTTC. The complete variable domain, with remaining parts taken from reference TRBV9 and TRBJ1-2, reads DSGVTQTPKHLITATGQRVTLRCSPRSGDLSVYWYQQSLDQGLQFLIQYYNGEERAKGNILERFSAQQFPDLHSELNLSSLELGDSALYFCASRGGGPGGYTFGSGTRLTVV.

The chain joins TRBV3-1 (or the pseudogene TRBV3-2) to TRBJ1-1; 9 bases are shared with TRBD1. Trimming cost V 4 bases and J 1 base; bases outside gene matches: 4. Germline CDR1 and CDR2: LGHDT and YNNKEL (reference sequence). CDR3 length: 15 residues. CDR3 bases: TGTGCCAGCAGCCGACGGGACAGGGCGAACACTGAAGCTTTCTTT. It codes for CASSRRDRANTEAFF.

This clone has a handful of counts. The V gene is TRBV7-9, the J gene TRBJ1-4; D unresolved. The CDR3 loop spans 14 amino acids. CDR1 SEHNR and CDR2 FQNEAQ come from the germline V gene (reference sequence). Trimming took 0 bases from V and 6 from J, leaving 8 bases between them. CDR3 sequence reads: CASSLATQDEKLFF. CDR3 nucleotides: TGTGCCAGCAGCTTAGCAACCCAGGATGAAAAACTGTTTTTT.

This clone was counted a single time. This chain links TRBV7-6 with TRBJ2-2, with no clear D. The CDR3 has 16 amino acids. V was cut by 4 bases and J by 6 bases, with 18 bases left in between. In germline, CDR1 is SGHVS, CDR2 FNYEAQ. Written as DNA, the CDR3 is TGTGCCAGCAGCTCGCCGGTAGCCCTAGTGGCCGGGGAGCTGTTTTTT. It encodes CASSSPVALVAGELFF.

The CDR3 DNA sequence: TGTGCCAGCAGCCAAGGCAGTTTGTTGAGTGGCTACACCTTC. Protein product: CASSQGSLLSGYTF. The rearrangement uses TRBV3-1 (or the pseudogene TRBV3-2) and TRBJ1-2; no reliable D call. This CDR3 region has 14 residues. The germline V gene has CDR1 LGHDT and CDR2 YNNKEL (reference sequence). V was trimmed by 1 base and J by 7 bases, leaving 13 bases between them.